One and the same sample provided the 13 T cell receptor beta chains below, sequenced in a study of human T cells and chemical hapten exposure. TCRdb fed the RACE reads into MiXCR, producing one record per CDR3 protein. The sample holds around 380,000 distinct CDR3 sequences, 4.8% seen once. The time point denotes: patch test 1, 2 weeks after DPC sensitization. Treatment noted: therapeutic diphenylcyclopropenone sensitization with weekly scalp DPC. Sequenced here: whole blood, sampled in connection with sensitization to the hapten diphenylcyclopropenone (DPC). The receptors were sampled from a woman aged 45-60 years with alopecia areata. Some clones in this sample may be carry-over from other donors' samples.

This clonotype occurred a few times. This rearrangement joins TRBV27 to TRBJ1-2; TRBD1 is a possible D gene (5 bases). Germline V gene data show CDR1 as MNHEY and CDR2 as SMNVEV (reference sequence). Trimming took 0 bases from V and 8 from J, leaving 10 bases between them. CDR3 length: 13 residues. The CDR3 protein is CASSLSRKGGYTF. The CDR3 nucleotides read TGTGCCAGCAGTTTATCGCGTAAGGGGGGCTACACCTTC.

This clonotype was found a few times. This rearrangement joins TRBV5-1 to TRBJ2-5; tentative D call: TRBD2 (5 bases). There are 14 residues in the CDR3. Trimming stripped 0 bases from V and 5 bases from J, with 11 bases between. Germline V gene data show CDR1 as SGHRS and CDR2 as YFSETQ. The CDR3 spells CASSLEAGMETQYF. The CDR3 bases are TGCGCCAGCAGCTTGGAGGCGGGTATGGAGACCCAGTACTTC.

As DNA, the CDR3 is TGCAGTGCTAGCCCCGGACTAGCGGGGGAGGCCTACGAGCAGTACTTC. Translated: CSASPGLAGEAYEQYF. V and J are TRBV20-1 and TRBJ2-7; 13 bases are a match to TRBD2. J gave up 2 bases and V 3 bases, and 7 bases lay outside the gene matches. Germline V CDR1 and CDR2: DFQATT, SNEGSKA (reference sequence). The CDR3 is made up of 16 amino acids.

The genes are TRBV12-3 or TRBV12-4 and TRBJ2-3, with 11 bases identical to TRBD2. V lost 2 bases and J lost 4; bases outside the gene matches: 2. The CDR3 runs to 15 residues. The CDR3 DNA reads TGTGCCAGCAGTTTAAATAGCGGGAGGGCAGATACGCAGTATTTT. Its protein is CASSLNSGRADTQYF.

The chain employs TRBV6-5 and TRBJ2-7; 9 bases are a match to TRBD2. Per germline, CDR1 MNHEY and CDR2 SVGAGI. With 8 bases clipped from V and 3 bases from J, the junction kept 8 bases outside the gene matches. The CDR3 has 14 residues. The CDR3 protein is CASRSGGSYYEQYF. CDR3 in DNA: TGTGCCAGCCGTAGCGGGGGTTCCTACTACGAGCAGTACTTC.

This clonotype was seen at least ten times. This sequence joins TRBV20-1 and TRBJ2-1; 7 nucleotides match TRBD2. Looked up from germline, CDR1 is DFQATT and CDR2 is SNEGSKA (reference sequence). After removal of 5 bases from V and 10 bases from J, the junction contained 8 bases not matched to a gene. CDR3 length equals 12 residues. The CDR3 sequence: CSAGLRLAEQFF. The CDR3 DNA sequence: TGCAGTGCTGGGCTTAGACTAGCCGAGCAGTTCTTC.

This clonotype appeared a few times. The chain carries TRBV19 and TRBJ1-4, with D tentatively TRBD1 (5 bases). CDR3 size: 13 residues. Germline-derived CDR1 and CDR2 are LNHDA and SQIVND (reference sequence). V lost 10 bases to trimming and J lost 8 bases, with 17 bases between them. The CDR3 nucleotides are TGTGCCACCGCAAAGGGACTCAGGGAAAAACTGTTTTTT. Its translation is CATAKGLREKLFF. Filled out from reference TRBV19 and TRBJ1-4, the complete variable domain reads DGGITQSPKYLFRKEGQNVTLSCEQNLNHDAMYWYRQDPGQGLRLIYYSQIVNDFQKGDIAEGYSVSREKKESFPLTVTSAQKNPTAFYLCATAKGLREKLFFGSGTQLSVL.

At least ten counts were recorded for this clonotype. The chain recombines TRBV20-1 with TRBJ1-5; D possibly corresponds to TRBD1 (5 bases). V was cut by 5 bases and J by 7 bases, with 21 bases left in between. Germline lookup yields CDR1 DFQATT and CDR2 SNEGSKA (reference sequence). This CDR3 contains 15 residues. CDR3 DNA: TGCAGTGCTGAATGGGGGACGGGGGTGGAGCAGCCCCAGCATTTT. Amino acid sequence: CSAEWGTGVEQPQHF.

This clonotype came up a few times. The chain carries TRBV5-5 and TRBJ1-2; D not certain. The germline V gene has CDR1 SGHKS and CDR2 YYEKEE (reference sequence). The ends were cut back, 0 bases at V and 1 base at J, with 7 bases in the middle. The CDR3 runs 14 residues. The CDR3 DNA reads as TGTGCCAGCAGCTTGGCGCCGGATAACTATGGCTACACCTTC. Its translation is CASSLAPDNYGYTF.

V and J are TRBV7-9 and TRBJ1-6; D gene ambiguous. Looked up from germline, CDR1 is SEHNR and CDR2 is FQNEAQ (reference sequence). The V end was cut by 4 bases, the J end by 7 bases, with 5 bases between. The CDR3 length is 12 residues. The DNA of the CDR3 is TGTGCCAGCAGCTACCAGAATTCACCCCTCCACTTT. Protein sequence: CASSYQNSPLHF.

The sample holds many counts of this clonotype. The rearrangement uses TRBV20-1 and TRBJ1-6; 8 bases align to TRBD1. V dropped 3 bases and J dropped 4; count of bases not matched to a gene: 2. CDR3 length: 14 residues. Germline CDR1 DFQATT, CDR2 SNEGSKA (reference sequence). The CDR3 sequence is CSARQGAYNSPLHF. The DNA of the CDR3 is TGCAGTGCTAGGCAGGGGGCTTATAATTCACCCCTCCACTTT.

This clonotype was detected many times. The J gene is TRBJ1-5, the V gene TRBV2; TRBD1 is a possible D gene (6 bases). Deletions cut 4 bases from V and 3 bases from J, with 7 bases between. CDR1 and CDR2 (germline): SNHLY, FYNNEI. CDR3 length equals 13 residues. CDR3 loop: CASSGDTNQPQHF. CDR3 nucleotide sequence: TGTGCCAGCAGTGGGGACACCAATCAGCCCCAGCATTTT.

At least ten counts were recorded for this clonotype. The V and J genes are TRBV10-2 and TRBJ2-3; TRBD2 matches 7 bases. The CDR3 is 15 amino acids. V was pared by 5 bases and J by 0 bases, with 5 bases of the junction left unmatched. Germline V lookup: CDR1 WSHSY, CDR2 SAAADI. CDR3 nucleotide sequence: TGCGCCAGCAGTATAGCGGGTTCTAGCACAGATACGCAGTATTTT. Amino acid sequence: CASSIAGSSTDTQYF.